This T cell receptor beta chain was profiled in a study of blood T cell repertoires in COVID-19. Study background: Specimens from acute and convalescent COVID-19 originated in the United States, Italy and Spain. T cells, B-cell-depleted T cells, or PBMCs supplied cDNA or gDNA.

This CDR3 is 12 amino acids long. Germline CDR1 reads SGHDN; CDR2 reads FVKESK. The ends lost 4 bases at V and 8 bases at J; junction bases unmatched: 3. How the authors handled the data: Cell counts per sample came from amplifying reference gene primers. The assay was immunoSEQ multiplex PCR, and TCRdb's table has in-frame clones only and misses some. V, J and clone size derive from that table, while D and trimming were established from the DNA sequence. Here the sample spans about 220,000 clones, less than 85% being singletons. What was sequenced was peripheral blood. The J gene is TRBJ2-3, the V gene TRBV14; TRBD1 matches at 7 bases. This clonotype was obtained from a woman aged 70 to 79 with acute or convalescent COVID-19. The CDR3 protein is CASSRDRVTQYF. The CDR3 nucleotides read TGTGCCAGCAGCCGCGACAGGGTTACGCAGTATTTT.